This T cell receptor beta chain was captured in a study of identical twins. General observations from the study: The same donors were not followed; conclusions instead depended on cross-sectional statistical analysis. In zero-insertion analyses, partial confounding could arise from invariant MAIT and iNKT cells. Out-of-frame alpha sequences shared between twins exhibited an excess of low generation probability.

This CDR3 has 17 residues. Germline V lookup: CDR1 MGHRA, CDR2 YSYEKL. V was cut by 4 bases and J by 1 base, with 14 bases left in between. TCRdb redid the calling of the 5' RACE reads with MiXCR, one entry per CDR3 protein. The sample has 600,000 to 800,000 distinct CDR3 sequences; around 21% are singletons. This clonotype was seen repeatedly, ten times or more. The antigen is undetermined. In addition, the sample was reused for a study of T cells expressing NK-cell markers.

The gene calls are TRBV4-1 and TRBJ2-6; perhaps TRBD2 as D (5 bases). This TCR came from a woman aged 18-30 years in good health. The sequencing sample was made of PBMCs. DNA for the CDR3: TGCGCCAGCAGCCCAGAGGGAAGGGTATCTGGGGCCAACGTCCTGACTTTC. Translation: CASSPEGRVSGANVLTF.